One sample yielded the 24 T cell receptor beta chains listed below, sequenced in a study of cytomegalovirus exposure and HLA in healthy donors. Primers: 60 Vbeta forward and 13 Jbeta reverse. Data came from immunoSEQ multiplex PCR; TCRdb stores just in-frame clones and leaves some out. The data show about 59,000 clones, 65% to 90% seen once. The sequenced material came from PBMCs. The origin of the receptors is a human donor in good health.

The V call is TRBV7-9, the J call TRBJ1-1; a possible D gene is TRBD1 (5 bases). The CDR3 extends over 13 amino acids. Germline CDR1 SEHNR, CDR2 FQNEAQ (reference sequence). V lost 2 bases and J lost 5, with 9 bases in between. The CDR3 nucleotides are TGTGCCAGCAGCTTATCCGGGGGGACTGAAGCTTTCTTT. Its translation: CASSLSGGTEAFF.

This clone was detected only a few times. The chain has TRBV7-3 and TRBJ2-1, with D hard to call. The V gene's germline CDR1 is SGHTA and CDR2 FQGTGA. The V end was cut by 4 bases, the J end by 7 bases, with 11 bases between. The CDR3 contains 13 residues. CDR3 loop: CASSSLGGNEQFF. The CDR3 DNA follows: TGTGCCAGCAGCTCCCTAGGTGGAAATGAGCAGTTCTTC.

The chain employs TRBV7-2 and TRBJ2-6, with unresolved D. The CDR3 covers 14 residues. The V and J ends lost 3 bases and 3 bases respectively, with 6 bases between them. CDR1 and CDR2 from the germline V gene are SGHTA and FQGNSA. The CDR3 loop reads CASSFSHGANVLTF. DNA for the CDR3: TGTGCCAGCAGCTTTTCCCATGGGGCCAACGTCCTGACTTTC.

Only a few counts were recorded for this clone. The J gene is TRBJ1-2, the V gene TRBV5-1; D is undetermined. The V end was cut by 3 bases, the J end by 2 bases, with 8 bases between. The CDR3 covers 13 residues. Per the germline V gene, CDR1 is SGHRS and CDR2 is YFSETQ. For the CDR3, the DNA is TGCGCCAGCAGCTCGGGAGGGAACTATGGCTACACCTTC. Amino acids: CASSSGGNYGYTF.

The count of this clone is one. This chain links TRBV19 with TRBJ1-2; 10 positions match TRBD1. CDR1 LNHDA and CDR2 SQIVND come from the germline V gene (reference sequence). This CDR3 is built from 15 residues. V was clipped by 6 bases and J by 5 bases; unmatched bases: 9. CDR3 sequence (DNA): TGTGCCAGTAGCTCACCCGGGACAGGGGTATATGGCTACACCTTC. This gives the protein CASSSPGTGVYGYTF. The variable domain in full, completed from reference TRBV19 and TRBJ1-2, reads DGGITQSPKYLFRKEGQNVTLSCEQNLNHDAMYWYRQDPGQGLRLIYYSQIVNDFQKGDIAEGYSVSREKKESFPLTVTSAQKNPTAFYLCASSSPGTGVYGYTFGSGTRLTVV.

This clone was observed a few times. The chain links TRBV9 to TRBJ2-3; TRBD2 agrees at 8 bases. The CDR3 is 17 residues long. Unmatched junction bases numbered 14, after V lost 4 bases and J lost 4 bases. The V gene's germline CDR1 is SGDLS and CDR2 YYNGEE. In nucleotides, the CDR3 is TGTGCCAGCAGCCTAGGTTCGGCGGGAGGTGGGCCAGATACGCAGTATTTT. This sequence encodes CASSLGSAGGGPDTQYF.

The CDR3 loop is CASSGGRPGGTDTQYF. DNA of the CDR3: TGTGCCAGCTCTGGGGGCCGCCCAGGGGGCACAGATACGCAGTATTTT. The V call is TRBV18, the J call TRBJ2-3; D perhaps matches TRBD1 (6 bases). Germline V lookup: CDR1 KGHSH, CDR2 LQKENI. Trimming cost V 6 bases and J 1 base, with 17 bases left between them. The CDR3 is 16 amino acids.

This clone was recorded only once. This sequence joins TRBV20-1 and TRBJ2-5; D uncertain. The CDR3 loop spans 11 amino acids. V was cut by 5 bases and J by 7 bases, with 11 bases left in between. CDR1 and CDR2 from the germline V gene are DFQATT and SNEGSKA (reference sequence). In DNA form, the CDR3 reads TGCAGTGCTCTAAAAAGCGCGACCCAGTACTTC. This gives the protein CSALKSATQYF.

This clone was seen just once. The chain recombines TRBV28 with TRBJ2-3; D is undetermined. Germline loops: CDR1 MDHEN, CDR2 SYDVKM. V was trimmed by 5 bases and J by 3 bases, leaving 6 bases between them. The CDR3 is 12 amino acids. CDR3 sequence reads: CASSRETDTQYF. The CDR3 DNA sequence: TGTGCCAGCAGTAGAGAGACAGATACGCAGTATTTT.

CDR3 protein: CATSREWGNRGSEAFF. The CDR3 nucleotides are TGTGCCACCAGCAGAGAGTGGGGGAACAGGGGAAGTGAAGCTTTCTTT. This chain links TRBV15 with TRBJ1-1, with 7 bases fitting TRBD1. V shed 0 bases, J shed 7 bases, and the junction held 11 bases outside the gene matches. CDR1 is LNHNV, CDR2 YYDKDF, per germline (reference sequence). The CDR3 extends over 16 amino acids.

As DNA, the CDR3 is TGTGCCATCAGTGGGCAGGACACCAGTGACTACACCTTC. This sequence encodes CAISGQDTSDYTF. J is TRBJ1-2 and V is TRBV10-3, with a weak D call TRBD1 (5 bases). Germline lookup yields CDR1 ENHRY and CDR2 SYGVKD. The CDR3 runs 13 residues. V lost 4 bases and J 10 bases, leaving 16 bases between the germline ends.

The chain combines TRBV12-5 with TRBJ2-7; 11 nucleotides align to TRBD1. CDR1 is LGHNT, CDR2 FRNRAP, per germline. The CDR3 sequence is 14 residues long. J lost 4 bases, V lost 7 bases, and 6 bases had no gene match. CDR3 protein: CASAPGQGVYEQYF. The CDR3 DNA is TGTGCTAGTGCCCCGGGACAGGGGGTATACGAGCAGTACTTC. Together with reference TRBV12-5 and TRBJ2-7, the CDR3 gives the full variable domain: DARVTQTPRHKVTEMGQEVTMRCQPILGHNTVFWYRQTMMQGLELLAYFRNRAPLDDSGMPKDRFSAEMPDATLATLKIQPSEPRDSAVYFCASAPGQGVYEQYFGPGTRLTVT.

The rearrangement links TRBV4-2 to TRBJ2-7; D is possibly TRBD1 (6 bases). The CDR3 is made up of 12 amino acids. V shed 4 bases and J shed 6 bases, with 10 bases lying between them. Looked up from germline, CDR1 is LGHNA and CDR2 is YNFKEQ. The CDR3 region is CASSPGDREQYF. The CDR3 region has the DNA TGTGCCAGCAGCCCAGGGGATCGCGAGCAGTACTTC.

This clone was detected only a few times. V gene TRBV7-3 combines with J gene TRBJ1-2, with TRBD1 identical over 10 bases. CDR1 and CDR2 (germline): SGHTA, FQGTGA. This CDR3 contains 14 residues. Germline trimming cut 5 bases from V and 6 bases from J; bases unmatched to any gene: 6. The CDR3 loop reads CASSAGQGVDGYTF. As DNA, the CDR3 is TGTGCCAGCAGCGCTGGACAGGGGGTAGATGGCTACACCTTC.

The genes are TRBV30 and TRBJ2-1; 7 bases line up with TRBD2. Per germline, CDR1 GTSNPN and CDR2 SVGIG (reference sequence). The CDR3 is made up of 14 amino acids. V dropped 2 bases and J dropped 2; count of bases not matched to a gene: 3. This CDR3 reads CAWSMGGAYNEQFF. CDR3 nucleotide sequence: TGTGCCTGGAGTATGGGGGGGGCCTACAATGAGCAGTTCTTC. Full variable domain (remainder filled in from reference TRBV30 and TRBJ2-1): SQTIHQWPATLVQPVGSPLSLECTVEGTSNPNLYWYRQAAGRGLQLLFYSVGIGQISSEVPQNLSASRPQDRQFILSSKKLLLSDSGFYLCAWSMGGAYNEQFFGPGTRLTVL.

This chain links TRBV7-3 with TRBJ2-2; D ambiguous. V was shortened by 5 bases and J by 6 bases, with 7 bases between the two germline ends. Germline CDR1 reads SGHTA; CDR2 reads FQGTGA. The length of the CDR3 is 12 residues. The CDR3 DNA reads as TGTGCCAGCAGCCCCACGGCCGGGGAGCTGTTTTTT. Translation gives CASSPTAGELFF.

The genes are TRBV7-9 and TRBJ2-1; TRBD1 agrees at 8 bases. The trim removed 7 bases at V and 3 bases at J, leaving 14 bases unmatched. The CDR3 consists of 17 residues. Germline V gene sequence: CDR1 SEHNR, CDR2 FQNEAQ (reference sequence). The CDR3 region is CASNINLFGQGYNEQFF. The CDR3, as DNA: TGTGCCAGCAACATAAACCTCTTTGGACAGGGCTACAATGAGCAGTTCTTC. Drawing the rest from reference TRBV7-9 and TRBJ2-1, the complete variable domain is DTGVSQNPRHKITKRGQNVTFRCDPISEHNRLYWYRQTLGQGPEFLTYFQNEAQLEKSRLLSDRFSAERPKGSFSTLEIQRTEQGDSAMYLCASNINLFGQGYNEQFFGPGTRLTVL.

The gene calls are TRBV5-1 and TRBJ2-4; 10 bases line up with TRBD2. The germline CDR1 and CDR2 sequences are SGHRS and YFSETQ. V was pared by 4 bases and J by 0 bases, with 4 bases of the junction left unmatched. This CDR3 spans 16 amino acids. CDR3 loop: CASSTQRGGAKNIQYF. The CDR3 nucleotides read TGCGCCAGCAGCACCCAGCGGGGGGGAGCCAAAAACATTCAGTACTTC.

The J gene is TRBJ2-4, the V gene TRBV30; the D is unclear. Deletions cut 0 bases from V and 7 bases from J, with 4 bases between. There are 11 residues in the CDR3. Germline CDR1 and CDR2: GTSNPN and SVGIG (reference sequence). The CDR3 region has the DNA TGTGCCTGGAGTGTCGAGAACATTCAGTACTTC. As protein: CAWSVENIQYF.

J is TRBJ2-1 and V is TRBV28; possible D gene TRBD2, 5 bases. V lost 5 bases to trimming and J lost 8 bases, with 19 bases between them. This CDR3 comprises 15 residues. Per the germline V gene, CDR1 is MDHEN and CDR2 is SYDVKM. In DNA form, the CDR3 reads TGTGCCAGCAGTCTCCTGGACTCCGCTGTCCATGAGCAGTTCTTC. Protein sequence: CASSLLDSAVHEQFF.

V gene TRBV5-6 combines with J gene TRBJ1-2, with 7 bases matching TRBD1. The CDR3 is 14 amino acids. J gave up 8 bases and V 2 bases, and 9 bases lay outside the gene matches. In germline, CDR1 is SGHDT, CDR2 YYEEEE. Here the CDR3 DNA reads TGTGCCAGCAGCTTTAGTGCCGGGACAGACGGCTACACCTTC. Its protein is CASSFSAGTDGYTF.

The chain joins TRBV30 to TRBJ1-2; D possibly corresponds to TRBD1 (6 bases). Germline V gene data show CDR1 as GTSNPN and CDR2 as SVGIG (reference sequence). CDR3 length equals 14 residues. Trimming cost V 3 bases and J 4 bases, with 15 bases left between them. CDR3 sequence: CAWRNNRVIYGYTF. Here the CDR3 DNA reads TGTGCCTGGAGGAATAACAGGGTAATCTATGGCTACACCTTC.

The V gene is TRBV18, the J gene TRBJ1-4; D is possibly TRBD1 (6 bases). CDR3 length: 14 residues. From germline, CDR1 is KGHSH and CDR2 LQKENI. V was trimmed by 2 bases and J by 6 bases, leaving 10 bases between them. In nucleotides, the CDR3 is TGTGCCAGCTCACCAAGGGGGACGGATGAAAAACTGTTTTTT. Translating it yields CASSPRGTDEKLFF.

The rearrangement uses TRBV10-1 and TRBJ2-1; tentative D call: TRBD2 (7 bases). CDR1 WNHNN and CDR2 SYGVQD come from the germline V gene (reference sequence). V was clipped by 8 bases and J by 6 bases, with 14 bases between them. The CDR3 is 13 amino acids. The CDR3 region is CASRPGGPNEQFF. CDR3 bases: TGCGCCAGCCGACCGGGGGGCCCCAATGAGCAGTTCTTC.